The 20 T cell receptor beta chains reported below all come from one sample, sequenced in a study of control samples from healthy donors and cancer patients. The assay was immunoSEQ multiplex PCR, and TCRdb's table has in-frame clones only and misses some. Of about 92,000 clones in the sample, almost 85% are singletons; the top ten hold over 7.5%. Sequences were obtained from blood. These receptors were collected from an older woman in good health.

In its sample, this clone was seen once. The chain uses TRBV5-6 and TRBJ2-5; no firm D call. This CDR3 is built from 15 residues. V shed 1 base and J shed 2 bases, with 12 bases lying between them. Per germline, CDR1 SGHDT and CDR2 YYEEEE. The DNA of the CDR3 is TGTGCCAGCAGCTTGCTGGGGTTGGGGCAAGAGACCCAGTACTTC. Protein sequence: CASSLLGLGQETQYF.

This chain connects TRBV5-4 to TRBJ2-3, with 8 nucleotides matching TRBD1. V dropped 4 bases and J dropped 3; count of bases not matched to a gene: 7. The germline V gene encodes CDR1 SGHNT and CDR2 YYREEE (reference sequence). The CDR3 spans 15 residues. The chain's CDR3 is CASSRPGQETDTQYF. The CDR3 region has the DNA TGTGCCAGCAGCCGTCCGGGACAGGAGACAGATACGCAGTATTTT.

The CDR3 region has the DNA TGTGCCAGCAGACCCGGACAGAACACTGAAGCTTTCTTT. Translating it yields CASRPGQNTEAFF. The rearrangement links TRBV12-3 or TRBV12-4 to TRBJ1-1; D perhaps matches TRBD1 (5 bases). The CDR3 runs to 13 residues. With 6 bases removed from V and 1 base from J, the gap between germline ends came to 9 bases.

The rearrangement joins TRBV5-1 to TRBJ2-1; 8 bases map to TRBD1. This CDR3 spans 17 amino acids. V was clipped by 4 bases and J by 0 bases; unmatched bases: 9. Germline CDR1 reads SGHRS; CDR2 reads YFSETQ. DNA for the CDR3: TGCGCCAGCAGCCCCGGACAGGGAACCCACTCCTACAATGAGCAGTTCTTC. Translated, it gives CASSPGQGTHSYNEQFF. The full variable domain, rest sourced from reference TRBV5-1 and TRBJ2-1, is KAGVTQTPRYLIKTRGQQVTLSCSPISGHRSVSWYQQTPGQGLQFLFEYFSETQRNKGNFPGRFSGRQFSNSRSEMNVSTLELGDSALYLCASSPGQGTHSYNEQFFGPGTRLTVL.

V gene TRBV6-5 combines with J gene TRBJ1-5; 8 nucleotides align to TRBD1. Trimming cost V 3 bases and J 6 bases; bases outside gene matches: 7. The CDR3 has 15 residues. Germline lookup yields CDR1 MNHEY and CDR2 SVGAGI. For the CDR3, the DNA is TGTGCCAGCAGTTATAGTTCAGGGGGCGGTCAGCCCCAGCATTTT. Translation: CASSYSSGGGQPQHF.

The chain employs TRBV7-2 and TRBJ2-1, with 8 positions matching TRBD2. The V gene end was trimmed by 3 bases and the J gene end by 0 bases; junction bases not matched to a gene: 1. Looked up from germline, CDR1 is SGHTA and CDR2 is FQGNSA. The CDR3 consists of 15 residues. The CDR3 sequence is CASSFRGGSYNEQFF. Here the CDR3 DNA reads TGTGCCAGCAGCTTCCGGGGGGGCTCCTACAATGAGCAGTTCTTC.

The genes are TRBV5-1 and TRBJ2-3; 7 positions agree with TRBD2. Germline CDR1 is SGHRS and CDR2 is YFSETQ. The J segment lost 1 base and the V segment lost 2 bases, leaving 4 bases of the junction unmatched. The CDR3 consists of 15 residues. CDR3 coding DNA: TGCGCCAGCAGCTTCCAGCGGGGTGGCACAGATACGCAGTATTTT. This encodes CASSFQRGGTDTQYF. Based on the CDR3 plus reference TRBV5-1 and TRBJ2-3, the full variable domain is KAGVTQTPRYLIKTRGQQVTLSCSPISGHRSVSWYQQTPGQGLQFLFEYFSETQRNKGNFPGRFSGRQFSNSRSEMNVSTLELGDSALYLCASSFQRGGTDTQYFGPGTRLTVL.

The chain links TRBV3-1 (or the pseudogene TRBV3-2) to TRBJ1-1; 9 nucleotides agree with TRBD1. The CDR3 totals 12 residues. Trimming removed 4 bases from V and 10 bases from J; junction bases left unmatched: 4. CDR1 and CDR2 from the germline V gene are LGHDT and YNNKEL (reference sequence). CDR3 residues: CASSLPTGGAFF. The CDR3, as DNA: TGTGCCAGCAGCCTCCCGACAGGGGGAGCTTTCTTT.

The chain combines TRBV4-1 with TRBJ2-3, with 8 bases that match TRBD2. Germline V gene sequence: CDR1 MGHRA, CDR2 YSYEKL. J lost 3 bases, V lost 4 bases, and 9 bases had no gene match. The CDR3 sequence is 16 residues long. In DNA, the CDR3 is TGCGCCAGCAGCCGAGCATCGGGGGGGGCTACAGATACGCAGTATTTT. It codes for CASSRASGGATDTQYF.

V is TRBV7-9 and J is TRBJ1-1, with D tentatively TRBD1 (5 bases). CDR3 length: 14 amino acids. The V gene's germline CDR1 is SEHNR and CDR2 FQNEAQ (reference sequence). V gave up 5 bases and J gave up 1 base, with 11 bases separating them. The CDR3 loop reads CASSPQEGNTEAFF. The CDR3 coding sequence is TGTGCCAGCAGCCCACAGGAGGGGAACACTGAAGCTTTCTTT.

V and J are TRBV29-1 and TRBJ2-5; 8 positions match TRBD1. J lost 5 bases, V lost 4 bases, and 18 bases had no gene match. Germline CDR1 is SQVTM and CDR2 is ANQGSEA. The CDR3 loop spans 17 amino acids. The CDR3 sequence is CSVASGRQGATGETQYF. The DNA for the CDR3 is TGCAGCGTTGCTTCGGGACGGCAGGGGGCCACCGGGGAGACCCAGTACTTC.

The chain joins TRBV3-1 (or the pseudogene TRBV3-2) to TRBJ2-1; the D gene is possibly TRBD1 (5 bases). This CDR3 has 13 residues. The germline V and J ends were trimmed by 4 bases and 7 bases, with 11 bases remaining between them. Germline V gives CDR1 LGHDT, CDR2 YNNKEL (reference sequence). In DNA, the CDR3 is TGTGCCAGCAGCCCTGGGGCTTGGAATGAGCAGTTCTTC. Translating it yields CASSPGAWNEQFF.

The V call is TRBV24-1, the J call TRBJ2-1; TRBD2 matches at 13 bases. V shed 4 bases and J 7 bases; nucleotides not matched to a gene: 6. Germline loops: CDR1 KGHDR, CDR2 SFDVKD. This CDR3 is built from 16 residues. The CDR3 coding sequence is TGTGCCACCAGTGAACCCGGGACTAGCGGGATGAATGAGCAGTTCTTC. It translates to CATSEPGTSGMNEQFF.

V usage is TRBV16 and J usage is TRBJ1-5; 7 bases are a match to TRBD1. Germline CDR1 is KGHSY and CDR2 is FQNENV. The CDR3 consists of 15 residues. Trimming at V came to 0 bases and at J to 4 bases, leaving 3 bases not matched to a gene. The CDR3 DNA is TGTGCCAGCAGCCAATCTGGGACAGCTAATCAGCCCCAGCATTTT. Amino acids: CASSQSGTANQPQHF.

The genes are TRBV3-1 (or the pseudogene TRBV3-2) and TRBJ2-6; D call uncertain. This CDR3 has 20 amino acids. Germline CDR1 reads LGHDT; CDR2 reads YNNKEL (reference sequence). V lost 1 base to trimming and J lost 0 bases, with 19 bases between them. CDR3: CASSQVVGRVTSSGANVLTF. In DNA, the CDR3 is TGTGCCAGCAGCCAAGTAGTAGGCCGGGTTACGAGCTCTGGGGCCAACGTCCTGACTTTC.

The rearrangement uses TRBV7-2 and TRBJ1-5, with 7 bases fitting TRBD1. Trimming took 5 bases from V and 5 from J; bases not matched to a gene: 6. Germline CDR1 reads SGHTA; CDR2 reads FQGNSA. This CDR3 contains 14 residues. This CDR3 is CASSAGGNYQPQHF. The CDR3 DNA reads TGTGCCAGCAGCGCAGGGGGAAATTATCAGCCCCAGCATTTT.

The V and J genes are TRBV7-9 and TRBJ2-7; a weak D match, TRBD1 (6 bases). The CDR3 covers 14 residues. Germline V gene data show CDR1 as SEHNR and CDR2 as FQNEAQ (reference sequence). V lost 5 bases and J 2 bases, leaving 13 bases between the germline ends. CDR3 in DNA: TGTGCCAGCAGCCACGGACAGAAGACCTACGAGCAGTACTTC. Translation gives CASSHGQKTYEQYF.

The chain recombines TRBV18 with TRBJ1-3; TRBD1 is a possible D gene (5 bases). The CDR3 consists of 14 residues. Germline V gene sequence: CDR1 KGHSH, CDR2 LQKENI. V was clipped by 3 bases and J by 3 bases, with 9 bases between them. CDR3 bases: TGTGCCAGCTCACCGGAAACAGGTGGAAACACCATATATTTT. It translates to CASSPETGGNTIYF.

The rearrangement uses TRBV6-6 and TRBJ1-2; perhaps TRBD1 as D (5 bases). V was cut by 0 bases and J by 6 bases, with 14 bases left in between. There are 15 residues in the CDR3. From germline, CDR1 is MNHNY and CDR2 SVGAGI (reference sequence). This CDR3 reads CASSYSLHTGDGYTF. For the CDR3, the DNA is TGTGCCAGCAGTTACTCTCTCCATACGGGGGATGGCTACACCTTC.

Here the CDR3 DNA reads TGCGCCAGCAGTGATACTAGTTCCTACGAGCAGTACTTC. It specifies CASSDTSSYEQYF. The genes are TRBV10-2 and TRBJ2-7; possibly TRBD2 for D (5 bases). Germline assignment: CDR1 WSHSY and CDR2 SAAADI. Trimming shortened V by 3 bases and J by 1 base, and 7 bases separated the two germline ends. This CDR3 region has 13 residues.